Included here is one TCR beta chain sequence, with context. The authors' processing: Amplification from reference gene primers served as the basis for estimated nucleated cell counts. Assay used: immunoSEQ multiplex PCR; TCRdb lists only in-frame clones, some missing. V, J and clone size reflect that table, while D and trimming were determined from the DNA. The sample has around 60,000 clones; approximately 78% are singletons. The data stem from a study of blood T cell repertoires in COVID-19. Looking at the study overall: PBMCs, B-cell-depleted T cells, or T cells were the source of the cDNA or gDNA that made up the material.

This CDR3 is built from 15 residues. With V trimmed by 5 bases and J by 6 bases, 10 bases remained unmatched. Germline-derived CDR1 and CDR2 are SEHNR and FQNEAQ (reference sequence). The TCR was taken from a man older than 75 with acute or convalescent COVID-19. This chain connects TRBV7-9 to TRBJ1-1, with 9 bases matching TRBD1. Sequenced sample: peripheral blood. In DNA form, the CDR3 reads TGTGCCAGCAGCCGGTCACTACAGGGGGCCTCTGAAGCTTTCTTT. It is translated as CASSRSLQGASEAFF.